Listed here is a single T cell receptor (beta chain). What it binds is unknown. The data were taken from a study of cytomegalovirus exposure and HLA in healthy donors. Study findings and constraints: The study labeled 164 TCR beta chains cytomegalovirus-associated. According to a later analysis, TCR clusters from the first cohort tended to co-occur in the approximately 130 validation repertoires.

The protocol was immunoSEQ multiplex PCR, while the TCRdb copy is restricted to in-frame clones and leaves out a portion. The table records about 95,000 clones, roughly 85% of them present only once. Germline CDR1 SGHAT, CDR2 FQNNGV. V shed 1 base, J shed 6 bases, and the junction held 7 bases outside the gene matches. CDR3 size: 16 residues. Sequencing was done on a sample of PBMCs. The clonotype was recovered from a young man in good health and CMV-seropositive. This chain uses TRBV11-2 with TRBJ2-1, with 9 nucleotides matching TRBD2. The CDR3 nucleotides read TGTGCCAGCAGCTTAGGGCGGGAGGGGCCGTTCAATGAGCAGTTCTTC. It specifies CASSLGREGPFNEQFF.